These 4 T cell receptor beta chains were sequenced from one sample in a study of T cell responses to AZD1222 COVID-19 vaccine. Method: immunoSEQ multiplex PCR; TCRdb's copy keeps in-frame clones and lacks some. Of 35,000 to 55,000 clones in the sample, nearly 85% were seen once. This sample comprised peripheral blood, obtained on day 0 of AZD1222 vaccination. The receptors originated from an adult in good health.

V and J are TRBV9 and TRBJ1-5, with TRBD1 identical over 10 bases. The CDR3 loop spans 15 amino acids. Germline V gene data show CDR1 as SGDLS and CDR2 as YYNGEE. With 7 bases clipped from V and 3 bases from J, the junction kept 7 bases outside the gene matches. The CDR3 loop reads CASARGTGDNQPQHF. The DNA of the CDR3 is TGTGCCAGCGCGAGGGGGACAGGGGACAATCAGCCCCAGCATTTT.

A single count supports this clone. The chain uses TRBV7-2 and TRBJ2-7; D call uncertain. The germline V gene has CDR1 SGHTA and CDR2 FQGNSA. The CDR3 totals 13 residues. V lost 5 bases to trimming and J lost 1 base, with 9 bases between them. This CDR3 reads CASSTMGSYEQYF. Here the CDR3 DNA reads TGTGCCAGCAGCACAATGGGGTCCTACGAGCAGTACTTC.

This chain joins TRBV29-1 and TRBJ1-4; D ambiguous. V lost 4 bases to trimming and J lost 5 bases, with 14 bases between them. CDR3 length equals 14 residues. Germline V gene data show CDR1 as SQVTM and CDR2 as ANQGSEA. CDR3 protein: CSVGSGKVNEKLFF. In DNA, the CDR3 is TGCAGCGTTGGAAGTGGGAAAGTCAATGAAAAACTGTTTTTT.

The V and J genes are TRBV7-8 and TRBJ2-2; possibly TRBD1 or TRBD2 for D (5 bases each). Germline values: CDR1 SGHVS, CDR2 FQNEAQ. V was cut by 5 bases and J by 3 bases, with 10 bases left in between. This CDR3 spans 14 amino acids. This CDR3 is CASSRDGDTGELFF. CDR3 coding DNA: TGTGCCAGCAGCCGGGACGGCGACACCGGGGAGCTGTTTTTT.